Listed below are T cell receptor beta chains from one sample, sequenced in a study of T cell changes during pregnancy in multiple sclerosis. This table comes from immunoSEQ multiplex PCR, and its TCRdb copy is limited to in-frame clones, with some not included. The table lists approximately 44,000 clones, 75% to 95% of them singletons. The sample consisted of CD4+ T cells from peripheral blood mononuclear cells, taken before pregnancy. The receptors originated from a female donor with multiple sclerosis, enrolled in a pregnancy study. The conserved cysteine and the conserved F or W are not part of the CDR3 here.

cdr3_length: 12; v_call: TRBV2; j_call: TRBJ1-1; cdr3_aa: ASSVQLMNTEAF
cdr3_length: 12; v_call: TRBV4-3; j_call: TRBJ1-1; cdr3_aa: ASSQDFRRTEAF
cdr3_length: 14; v_call: TRBV19; j_call: TRBJ2-5; cdr3_aa: ASSTSGTGGWETQY
cdr3_length: 12; v_call: TRBV2; j_call: TRBJ2-3; cdr3_aa: ASSEALLTDTQY
cdr3_length: 9; v_call: TRBV20-1; j_call: TRBJ2-7; cdr3_aa: SARMSGEQY
cdr3_length: 13; v_call: TRBV28; j_call: TRBJ1-5; cdr3_aa: ASRIGGRGNQPQH
cdr3_length: 16; v_call: TRBV7-8; j_call: TRBJ1-6; cdr3_aa: ASSLEGRDTERRAPLH
cdr3_length: 14; v_call: TRBV25-1; j_call: TRBJ1-1; cdr3_aa: ASSKHGSGVNTEAF
cdr3_length: 11; v_call: TRBV2; j_call: TRBJ1-1; cdr3_aa: ASSQGLNTEAF
cdr3_length: 15; v_call: TRBV15; j_call: TRBJ1-5; cdr3_aa: ATSRGFLDSSNQPQH
cdr3_length: 12; v_call: TRBV29-1; j_call: TRBJ1-2; cdr3_aa: SVLGQGAYYGYT
cdr3_length: 13; v_call: TRBV7-9; j_call: TRBJ2-7; cdr3_aa: ASSLATTASYEQY
cdr3_length: 12; v_call: TRBV7-9; j_call: TRBJ2-7; cdr3_aa: ASSLGASPYEQY
cdr3_length: 12; v_call: TRBV28; j_call: TRBJ1-1; cdr3_aa: ASSRQPGVPEAF
cdr3_length: 13; v_call: TRBV6-5; j_call: TRBJ1-1; cdr3_aa: ASSYSIVGGTEAF
cdr3_length: 11; v_call: TRBV28; j_call: TRBJ1-2; cdr3_aa: ASGWTGKYGYT
cdr3_length: 12; v_call: TRBV11-2; j_call: TRBJ2-2; cdr3_aa: ASSLIRGAGELF
cdr3_length: 13; v_call: TRBV7-5; j_call: TRBJ2-3; cdr3_aa: VRSPGTARSDTQY
cdr3_length: 13; v_call: TRBV11-2; j_call: TRBJ1-6; cdr3_aa: ASSSNGQDNSPLH
cdr3_length: 13; v_call: TRBV7-2; j_call: TRBJ2-1; cdr3_aa: ASSSQAFTFDEQF
cdr3_length: 12; v_call: TRBV2; j_call: TRBJ2-7; cdr3_aa: ASTLQGRTYEQY
cdr3_length: 12; v_call: TRBV27; j_call: TRBJ2-7; cdr3_aa: ASSFSLASYEQY
cdr3_length: 14; v_call: TRBV5-1; j_call: TRBJ1-1; cdr3_aa: ASSWKGHVLNTEAF
cdr3_length: 13; v_call: TRBV5-1; j_call: TRBJ2-7; cdr3_aa: ASSLVAGTSYEQY
cdr3_length: 14; v_call: TRBV5-4; j_call: TRBJ2-3; cdr3_aa: ASTMAGGRPGDTQY
cdr3_length: 13; v_call: TRBV7-3; j_call: TRBJ2-1; cdr3_aa: ASSLIPGENNEQF
cdr3_length: 13; v_call: TRBV19; j_call: TRBJ1-5; cdr3_aa: ASSVRPGQNQPQH
cdr3_length: 16; v_call: TRBV7-9; j_call: TRBJ2-1; cdr3_aa: ASSLAGGTGGDYNEQF
cdr3_length: 14; v_call: TRBV11-2; j_call: TRBJ2-2; cdr3_aa: ASSPTSGMNTGELF
cdr3_length: 13; v_call: TRBV6-6; j_call: TRBJ1-1; cdr3_aa: ASSYSTGRGTEAF
cdr3_length: 14; v_call: TRBV15; j_call: TRBJ2-3; cdr3_aa: ATSRGDRGSTDTQY
cdr3_length: 12; v_call: TRBV18; j_call: TRBJ1-1; cdr3_aa: ASSPDRLNTEAF
cdr3_length: 12; v_call: TRBV6-6; j_call: TRBJ1-2; cdr3_aa: ASSVGQLPYGYT
cdr3_length: 15; v_call: TRBV7-9; j_call: TRBJ2-7; cdr3_aa: ASSDSKGTGGPYEQY
cdr3_length: 13; v_call: TRBV10-2; j_call: TRBJ2-5; cdr3_aa: ASSEKYKTGETQY